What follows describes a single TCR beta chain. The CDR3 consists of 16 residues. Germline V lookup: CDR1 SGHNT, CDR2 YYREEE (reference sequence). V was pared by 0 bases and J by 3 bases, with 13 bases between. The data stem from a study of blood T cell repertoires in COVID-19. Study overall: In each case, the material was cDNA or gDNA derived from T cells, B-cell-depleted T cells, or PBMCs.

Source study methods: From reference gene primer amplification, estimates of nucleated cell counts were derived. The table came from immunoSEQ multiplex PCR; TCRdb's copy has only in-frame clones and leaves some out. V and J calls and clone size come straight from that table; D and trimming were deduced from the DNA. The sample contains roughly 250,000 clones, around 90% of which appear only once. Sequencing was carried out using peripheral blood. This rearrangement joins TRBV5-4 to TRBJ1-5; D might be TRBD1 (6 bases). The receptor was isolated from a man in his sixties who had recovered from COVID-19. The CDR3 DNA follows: TGTGCCAGCAGCTTGGGTGGCAGGGGATCCAATCAGCCCCAGCATTTT. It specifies CASSLGGRGSNQPQHF.